One and the same sample provided the 17 T cell receptor beta chains below, sequenced in a study of blood T cell repertoires in COVID-19. Generated by immunoSEQ multiplex PCR, the TCRdb table keeps only in-frame clones and is missing some. The repertoire consists of about 200,000 clones, with 89% occurring once and the leading ten covering approximately 8.1%. The specimen sequenced was PBMCs or T cells enriched from blood (not recorded which). Source of these receptors: a woman between 18 and 30 years old who had recovered from COVID-19.

Here the CDR3 reads CASSLRSSGDSEQFF. The DNA for the CDR3 is TGTGCCAGCAGCTTACGGTCTAGCGGGGACTCGGAGCAGTTCTTC. V is TRBV7-9 and J is TRBJ2-1; the match to TRBD2 covers 9 bases. V was clipped by 2 bases and J by 10 bases; unmatched bases: 9. Germline V gives CDR1 SEHNR, CDR2 FQNEAQ (reference sequence). CDR3 length equals 15 residues. Supplemented by reference TRBV7-9 and TRBJ2-1, the full variable domain reads DTGVSQNPRHKITKRGQNVTFRCDPISEHNRLYWYRQTLGQGPEFLTYFQNEAQLEKSRLLSDRFSAERPKGSFSTLEIQRTEQGDSAMYLCASSLRSSGDSEQFFGPGTRLTVL.

This chain links TRBV5-4 with TRBJ1-1; D gene ambiguous. CDR1 and CDR2 from the germline V gene are SGHNT and YYREEE (reference sequence). Trimming left V 4 bases short and J 6 bases short, with 16 bases between. CDR3 length: 14 amino acids. The CDR3 is CASSPDSEIAEAFF. CDR3 sequence (DNA): TGTGCCAGCAGCCCGGATAGCGAGATCGCTGAAGCTTTCTTT.

This clone was counted only a few times. The rearrangement joins TRBV5-5 to TRBJ2-2; 7 nucleotides match TRBD2. Germline assignment: CDR1 SGHKS and CDR2 YYEKEE (reference sequence). The length of the CDR3 is 15 residues. The trim removed 1 base at V and 4 bases at J, leaving 4 bases unmatched. CDR3 nucleotides: TGTGCCAGCAGCTTGTGGACGGGGGGCACCGGGGAGCTGTTTTTT. It is translated as CASSLWTGGTGELFF.

The V gene is TRBV6-5, the J gene TRBJ1-5; 7 nucleotides line up with TRBD1. From germline, CDR1 is MNHEY and CDR2 SVGAGI. This CDR3 contains 15 residues. V shed 3 bases and J 1 base; nucleotides not matched to a gene: 3. Here the CDR3 DNA reads TGTGCCAGCAGTTATACAGGGGAGAGCAATCAGCCCCAGCATTTT. It codes for CASSYTGESNQPQHF.

The V gene is TRBV6-5, the J gene TRBJ1-1; D remains unclear. Germline V gene data show CDR1 as MNHEY and CDR2 as SVGAGI. Trimming left V 2 bases short and J 4 bases short, with 8 bases between. This CDR3 is built from 13 residues. CDR3: CASSYRRATEAFF. The DNA for the CDR3 is TGTGCCAGCAGTTACCGGAGGGCCACTGAAGCTTTCTTT.

The rearrangement joins TRBV27 to TRBJ2-3; D unresolved. Germline V gene lookup returns CDR1 MNHEY and CDR2 SMNVEV (reference sequence). The CDR3 covers 12 residues. With 2 bases removed from V and 4 bases from J, the gap between germline ends came to 4 bases. The CDR3 coding sequence is TGTGCCAGCAGTTTAGGCTCAGATACGCAGTATTTT. This sequence encodes CASSLGSDTQYF.

The sample holds one count of this clone. This chain uses TRBV7-9 with TRBJ2-1, with a possible D match to TRBD2 (6 bases). In germline, CDR1 is SEHNR, CDR2 FQNEAQ (reference sequence). The CDR3 consists of 14 residues. V was clipped by 3 bases and J by 3 bases, with 9 bases between them. As DNA, the CDR3 is TGTGCCAGCAGCTTGACGGGGGACTACAATGAGCAGTTCTTC. This sequence encodes CASSLTGDYNEQFF. Combining the CDR3 with reference TRBV7-9 and TRBJ2-1 gives the whole variable domain DTGVSQNPRHKITKRGQNVTFRCDPISEHNRLYWYRQTLGQGPEFLTYFQNEAQLEKSRLLSDRFSAERPKGSFSTLEIQRTEQGDSAMYLCASSLTGDYNEQFFGPGTRLTVL.

This clone was observed once. The chain carries TRBV5-1 and TRBJ2-2; D gene ambiguous. CDR1 is SGHRS and CDR2 is YFSETQ in the germline V gene. V gave up 1 base and J gave up 0 bases, with 19 bases separating them. There are 19 residues in the CDR3. The CDR3 coding sequence is TGCGCCAGCAGCTTGATAGCAGACGGCTTCTTCGCGAACACCGGGGAGCTGTTTTTT. Translating gives CASSLIADGFFANTGELFF.

The rearrangement links TRBV5-6 to TRBJ2-5, with D unclear. The CDR3 extends over 12 amino acids. Germline CDR1 SGHDT, CDR2 YYEEEE. Trimming took off 3 bases at V and 0 bases at J, with 3 bases between the two ends. CDR3 DNA: TGTGCCAGCAGCTCATACCAAGAGACCCAGTACTTC. It specifies CASSSYQETQYF.

This clone was detected only once. The chain has TRBV7-2 and TRBJ1-3, with a possible D match to TRBD1 (6 bases). This CDR3 spans 17 amino acids. Germline V lookup: CDR1 SGHTA, CDR2 FQGNSA. Between the trimmed V and J ends, which lost 5 bases and 2 bases, there was a span of 19 bases. CDR3 residues: CASSPRGSGGPGNTIYF. DNA of the CDR3: TGTGCCAGCAGCCCAAGAGGTTCGGGGGGCCCTGGAAACACCATATATTTT.

The chain joins TRBV5-6 to TRBJ1-3; 8 bases agree with TRBD1. CDR1 is SGHDT, CDR2 YYEEEE, per germline. V lost 3 bases, J lost 2 bases, and 1 base stayed unmatched. The CDR3 loop spans 14 amino acids. The CDR3 loop reads CASSWGQAGNTIYF. The CDR3 DNA is TGTGCCAGCAGCTGGGGACAGGCTGGAAACACCATATATTTT.

The chain combines TRBV14 with TRBJ2-3, with 13 bases fitting TRBD2. CDR1 is SGHDN, CDR2 FVKESK, per germline. Trimming removed 5 bases from V and 2 bases from J; junction bases left unmatched: 7. The CDR3 loop spans 17 amino acids. CDR3 in amino acids: CASSGRGLAGHTDTQYF. The CDR3 DNA sequence: TGTGCCAGCAGCGGTAGGGGACTAGCGGGGCACACAGATACGCAGTATTTT.

The CDR3 DNA reads TGTGCCAGCAGCTTAGATCGTTACGAGCAGTACTTC. It codes for CASSLDRYEQYF. The chain links TRBV11-2 to TRBJ2-7, with D unclear. Trimming pared 0 bases from V and 4 bases from J, leaving 4 bases between. Germline V CDR1 and CDR2: SGHAT, FQNNGV. The CDR3 contains 12 residues.

This rearrangement joins TRBV6-4 to TRBJ1-2; 7 bases agree with TRBD1. The germline gives CDR1 MRHNA, CDR2 SNTAGT. CDR3 length: 12 residues. Trimming at V came to 5 bases and at J to 8 bases, leaving 5 bases not matched to a gene. CDR3 DNA sequence: TGTGCCAGCAGTACAGGGGCTGGGGGCTACACCTTC. Translating it yields CASSTGAGGYTF.

The V gene is TRBV7-9, the J gene TRBJ2-3; TRBD2 aligns across 8 bases. This CDR3 contains 15 residues. The V gene end was trimmed by 4 bases and the J gene end by 4 bases; junction bases not matched to a gene: 7. Germline-derived CDR1 and CDR2 are SEHNR and FQNEAQ (reference sequence). The CDR3: CASSSGLAGADTQYF. The CDR3 region has the DNA TGTGCCAGCAGCTCCGGACTAGCCGGGGCAGATACGCAGTATTTT.

The chain uses TRBV27 and TRBJ1-5; D is ambiguous. The CDR3 is 15 amino acids. From germline, CDR1 is MNHEY and CDR2 SMNVEV (reference sequence). V was cut by 2 bases and J by 5 bases, with 13 bases left in between. The CDR3 sequence: CASSLTEVEDQPQHF. In DNA form, the CDR3 reads TGTGCCAGCAGTTTAACGGAGGTGGAGGATCAGCCCCAGCATTTT.

This clone came up a few times. This chain joins TRBV5-1 and TRBJ2-7, with D perhaps TRBD2 (5 bases). V was pared by 0 bases and J by 5 bases, with 12 bases between. The CDR3 spans 14 residues. The germline CDR1 and CDR2 sequences are SGHRS and YFSETQ. CDR3 nucleotide sequence: TGCGCCAGCAGCTTGGGTTTTGAGGGCCACGAGCAGTACTTC. Translated: CASSLGFEGHEQYF. The full variable domain, rest sourced from reference TRBV5-1 and TRBJ2-7, is KAGVTQTPRYLIKTRGQQVTLSCSPISGHRSVSWYQQTPGQGLQFLFEYFSETQRNKGNFPGRFSGRQFSNSRSEMNVSTLELGDSALYLCASSLGFEGHEQYFGPGTRLTVT.